The 9 T cell receptor beta chains reported below all come from one sample, sequenced in a study of blood T cell repertoires in COVID-19. Assay: immunoSEQ multiplex PCR; the TCRdb copy retains only in-frame clones and omits some. This repertoire shows about 150,000 clones, 85% to 90% found once; its top ten account for around an eighth. Sequencing used peripheral blood. Source of these receptors: a man aged 18 to 30 with COVID-19, enrolled during active disease.

This chain uses TRBV24-1 with TRBJ2-1; 9 nucleotides align to TRBD2. The J segment lost 2 bases and the V segment lost 5 bases, leaving 6 bases of the junction unmatched. CDR1 and CDR2 (germline): KGHDR, SFDVKD. CDR3 size: 16 residues. CDR3 bases: TGTGCCACCAGTGCAACTAGCGGGCTTCCCTACAATGAGCAGTTCTTC. Encoded protein: CATSATSGLPYNEQFF.

The chain has TRBV4-3 and TRBJ2-7; 7 bases fit TRBD2. The CDR3 is made up of 15 amino acids. After removal of 2 bases from V and 3 bases from J, the junction contained 7 bases not matched to a gene. The germline V gene encodes CDR1 LGHNA and CDR2 YSLEER. DNA for the CDR3: TGCGCCAGCAGCCAATATCTAGCGGCCCACTACGAGCAGTACTTC. This encodes CASSQYLAAHYEQYF.

The chain carries TRBV6-4 and TRBJ2-6, with 11 bases aligning to TRBD1. Per the germline V gene, CDR1 is MRHNA and CDR2 is SNTAGT. This CDR3 region has 16 residues. With V trimmed by 0 bases and J by 9 bases, 4 bases remained unmatched. The CDR3 loop reads CASSDSGQGDNNVLTF. The CDR3 bases are TGTGCCAGCAGTGACTCGGGACAGGGGGACAACAACGTCCTGACTTTC.

This chain joins TRBV3-1 (or the pseudogene TRBV3-2) and TRBJ2-1, with 13 nucleotides matching TRBD2. The trim removed 4 bases at V and 0 bases at J, leaving 9 bases unmatched. Germline-derived CDR1 and CDR2 are LGHDT and YNNKEL (reference sequence). The CDR3 extends over 19 amino acids. The CDR3 nucleotides read TGTGCCAGCAGCCTTACAGGACTAGCGGGAGAATCCTCCTACAATGAGCAGTTCTTC. This codes for CASSLTGLAGESSYNEQFF.

J is TRBJ2-7 and V is TRBV7-2, with D possibly being TRBD2 (7 bases). Looked up from germline, CDR1 is SGHTA and CDR2 is FQGNSA. Trimming took off 3 bases at V and 4 bases at J, with 13 bases between the two ends. The CDR3 extends over 14 amino acids. The CDR3 reads CASSLRRGGYEQYF. CDR3 coding DNA: TGTGCCAGCAGCTTGCGCAGGGGAGGGTACGAGCAGTACTTC.

This clone was counted once. V and J are TRBV28 and TRBJ1-1; D perhaps matches TRBD1 (5 bases). CDR1 MDHEN and CDR2 SYDVKM come from the germline V gene. With 5 bases removed from V and 5 bases from J, the gap between germline ends came to 12 bases. The CDR3 consists of 13 residues. This chain's CDR3 is CASSVAGVTEAFF. CDR3 nucleotide sequence: TGTGCCAGCAGTGTCGCGGGGGTAACTGAAGCTTTCTTT.

V usage is TRBV6-5 and J usage is TRBJ2-1, with D possibly TRBD2 on 5 matching bases. CDR1 and CDR2 from the germline V gene are MNHEY and SVGAGI. The CDR3 consists of 15 residues. Trimming took off 8 bases at V and 0 bases at J, with 14 bases between the two ends. The CDR3 region has the DNA TGTGCCAGCGTAAATGGAGGCAGCTCCTACAATGAGCAGTTCTTC. The encoded protein is CASVNGGSSYNEQFF.

This chain connects TRBV19 to TRBJ1-1, with 7 bases aligning to TRBD1. Looked up from germline, CDR1 is LNHDA and CDR2 is SQIVND (reference sequence). J gave up 4 bases and V 7 bases, and 12 bases lay outside the gene matches. The CDR3 is 15 amino acids. The DNA for the CDR3 is TGTGCCAGTAAGCCCCGGGACAGAACCCCCACTGAAGCTTTCTTT. Translation: CASKPRDRTPTEAFF.

The chain is built from TRBV5-1 and TRBJ2-7; 11 nucleotides line up with TRBD1. CDR1 is SGHRS, CDR2 YFSETQ, per germline. The CDR3 loop spans 16 amino acids. V was pared by 2 bases and J by 3 bases, with 7 bases of the junction left unmatched. In nucleotides, the CDR3 is TGCGCCAGCAGCTTATCTCCCGGGACAGGGGGCTACGAGCAGTACTTC. Amino acid sequence: CASSLSPGTGGYEQYF.